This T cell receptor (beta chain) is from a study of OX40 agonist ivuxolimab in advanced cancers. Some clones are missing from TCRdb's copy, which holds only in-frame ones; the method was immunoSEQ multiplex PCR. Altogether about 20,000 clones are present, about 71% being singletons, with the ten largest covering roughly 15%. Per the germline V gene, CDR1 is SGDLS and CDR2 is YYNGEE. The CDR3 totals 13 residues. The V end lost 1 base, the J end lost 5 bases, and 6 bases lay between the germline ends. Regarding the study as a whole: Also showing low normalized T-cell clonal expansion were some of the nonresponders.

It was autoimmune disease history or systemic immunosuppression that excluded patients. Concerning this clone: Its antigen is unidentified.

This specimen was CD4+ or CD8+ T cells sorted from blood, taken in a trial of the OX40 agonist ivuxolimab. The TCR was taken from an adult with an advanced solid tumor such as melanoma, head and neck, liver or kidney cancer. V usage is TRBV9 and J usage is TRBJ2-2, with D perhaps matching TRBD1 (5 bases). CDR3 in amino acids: CASSVRGTGELFF. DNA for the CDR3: TGTGCCAGCAGCGTAAGGGGAACCGGGGAGCTGTTTTTT.